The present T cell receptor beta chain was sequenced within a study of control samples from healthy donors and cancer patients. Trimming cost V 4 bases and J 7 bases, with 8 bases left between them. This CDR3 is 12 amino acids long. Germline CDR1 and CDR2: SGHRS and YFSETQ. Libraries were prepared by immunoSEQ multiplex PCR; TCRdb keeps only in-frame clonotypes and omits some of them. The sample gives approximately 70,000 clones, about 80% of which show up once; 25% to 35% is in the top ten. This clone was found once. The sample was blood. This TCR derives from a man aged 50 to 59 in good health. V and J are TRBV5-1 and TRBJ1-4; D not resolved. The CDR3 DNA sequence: TGCGCCAGCAGCGGGGAGGGTGAAAAACTGTTTTTT. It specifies CASSGEGEKLFF.